Sequencing of this TCR beta chain was carried out in a study of radiotherapy plus CTLA-4 blockade in lung cancer. Looking at the study overall: Objective responses were documented in approximately 18% of patients, with disease control in 31%. Points from the study as a whole: Interferon-beta and early blood T cell clone dynamics reportedly predicted response best. Blood-borne expansion of tumor-derived TCR clones followed radiotherapy plus ipilimumab.

V was pared by 5 bases and J by 2 bases, with 12 bases between. The germline V gene has CDR1 SGHRS and CDR2 YFSETQ. The CDR3 is 14 residues long. About this clone itself: Antigen specificity is unknown.

Profiled with immunoSEQ multiplex PCR; TCRdb holds only in-frame clones, not every one. There are more than 90,000 clones in the sample; just over 85% occur only once, and 4.5% to 6% lies in the top ten. With ipilimumab providing CTLA-4 blockade, focal radiation was administered to patients who had chemo-refractory metastatic non-small-cell lung cancer. Sequenced material: peripheral blood, taken from a patient treated with radiotherapy plus ipilimumab. The sequence was collected from a human donor with non-small cell lung cancer that progressed on radiotherapy plus ipilimumab. V gene TRBV5-1 combines with J gene TRBJ2-3; D tentatively fits TRBD1 or TRBD2 (5 bases each). DNA for the CDR3: TGCGCCAGCAGACGGGGCTCGAACACAGATACGCAGTATTTT. Amino acids: CASRRGSNTDTQYF.